This entry features one T cell receptor (beta chain) sequence. What it binds is unknown. CD45RO-negative cells were positively selected for CCR7, leaving out terminally differentiated effector memory CD45RA+ cells. HIV-negative, healthy adults without recent acute infections or vaccinations were the donors. In the authors' workflow: Sequence data from immunoSEQ were junction-only and lacked quality scores; consequently, filtering differed. Data came from immunoSEQ multiplex PCR; TCRdb stores just in-frame clones and leaves some out. V, J and clone size derive from that table, while D and trimming were established from the DNA sequence. The repertoire holds over 2 million clones, with about 95% as singletons. CDR3 length equals 17 residues. Germline CDR1 and CDR2: SEHNR and FQNEAQ (reference sequence). Unmatched junction bases numbered 13, after V lost 7 bases and J lost 1 base. This record belongs to a study of shared clonotypes between healthy human individuals.

Study results and caveats: Relative to their counterparts shared across all four donors, non-shared clonotypes exhibited diminished generation probabilities. The study sampled only blood, and tissue repertoires likely differ.

The sequenced sample was naive CD8+ T cells sorted from blood. The chain couples TRBV7-9 to TRBJ1-1; 9 nucleotides agree with TRBD1. This TCR was recovered from a man aged 18 to 30 in good health. CDR3: CASNSGGQGKKNTEAFF. CDR3 in DNA: TGTGCCAGCAACTCTGGGGGACAGGGAAAAAAGAACACTGAAGCTTTCTTT.